This paragraph covers one T cell receptor (beta chain) sequence. What antigen it recognizes has not been identified. Base quality data are lacking; no much larger clone is found one base away. Sequenced on an Illumina HiSeq 2500. Quantitative 5'-RACE with molecular barcodes was the method used to prepare the TCR beta libraries. The authors processed their data as follows. A new computational method based on a probabilistic model of VDJ rearrangement was used to identify disease-linked TCR variants. TCRdb reran the public reads through fastp at Q25 and MiXCR, keeping productive beta chains. CDR3 protein sequences are deduplicated, and each keeps its most common genes and DNA. The V and J calls and clone size are TCRdb's, not the authors'. Here the sample has 180,000 or so distinct CDR3 sequences; under 14% occur a single time. The ten largest clones capture almost 30% of the sample. The sample comes from a study of CD8 T cells in ankylosing spondylitis (TCRdb year 2017). As for the study more broadly: T cell receptor beta repertoires were profiled in healthy donors and ankylosing spondylitis patients so that disease-linked TCR variants could be found. Peripheral blood samples were taken, and synovial fluid was additionally collected from ankylosing spondylitis patients. The full study cohort comprised around 25 ankylosing spondylitis patients and some 100 healthy donors.

The investigation overall reported the following: A TCR beta motif of eight highly homologous amino acid variants appeared characteristic of blood from ankylosing spondylitis patients. Some TCR beta motif variants had previously been reported in synovial fluid and blood of reactive arthritis patients, which suggested common disease-initiation mechanisms. Significant enrichment of the disease-linked clones was reported in matched synovial fluid samples from ankylosing spondylitis patients. In peripheral blood, the disease-linked clones were found at relatively low frequencies and had a CD8+ phenotype.

The germline V and J ends show losses of 1 base and 1 base respectively, and no gene match explains 14 bases of the junction. The CDR3 measures 22 amino acids from cysteine to phenylalanine. The retained sequence is limited to the CDR3, 66 bases, with the frame set at the first base. Based on the germline V gene (reference sequence), the CDR1 and CDR2 sequences are LGHDT and YNNKEL. The sequence is built from TRBV3-1 and TRBJ2-2; a stretch of 14 junction bases matches TRBD2. Sequenced input: blood, either unsorted or a sorted T cell fraction (not recorded which). The clonotype originates from a male donor with ankylosing spondylitis or in good health (not recorded which). The DNA is TGTGCCAGCAGCCAAGGAATCCCGACTAGCGGGAGGGTAGCTGGGAACACCGGGGAGCTGTTTTTT. Translated, this gives CASSQGIPTSGRVAGNTGELFF. The entire variable domain, with the stretches around the CDR3 drawn from the reference TRBV3-1 and TRBJ2-2 proteins, is DTAVSQTPKYLVTQMGNDKSIKCEQNLGHDTMYWYKQDSKKFLKIMFSYNNKELIINETVPNRFSPKSPDKAHLNLHINSLELGDSAVYFCASSQGIPTSGRVAGNTGELFFGEGSRLTVL.